This entry concerns a single T cell receptor beta chain. What it binds is unknown. This CDR3 contains 13 residues. Germline lookup yields CDR1 SGHVS and CDR2 FQNEAQ. All TRB cDNA libraries came from 5' RACE performed with UMI labels. No DNA is given; TCRdb re-called the 5' RACE reads and lists each CDR3 protein once. The table lists just over 40,000 distinct CDR3 sequences. CD45RO-CCR7+CD27+CD95- defined naive CD8+ T cells. This entry is derived from a study of CXCR3-negative and CXCR3-positive naive CD8 T cells. Broader study findings: Freshly isolated PBMCs were used in most assays, given partial CXCR3 loss after freezing.

The clonotype comes from a human donor in good health. Some clones in this sample may be carry-over from other donors' samples. The V and J genes are TRBV7-8 and TRBJ2-1; TCRdb lists TRBD1, though no DNA is available to test this call. Source material: naive CXCR3- CD8+ T cells from blood. Subset indicated: CD45RO-CCR7+CD27+CD95- naive CD8+ T cells lacking CXCR3 (TNR3-). CDR3 residues: CASSLLGGNEQFF.